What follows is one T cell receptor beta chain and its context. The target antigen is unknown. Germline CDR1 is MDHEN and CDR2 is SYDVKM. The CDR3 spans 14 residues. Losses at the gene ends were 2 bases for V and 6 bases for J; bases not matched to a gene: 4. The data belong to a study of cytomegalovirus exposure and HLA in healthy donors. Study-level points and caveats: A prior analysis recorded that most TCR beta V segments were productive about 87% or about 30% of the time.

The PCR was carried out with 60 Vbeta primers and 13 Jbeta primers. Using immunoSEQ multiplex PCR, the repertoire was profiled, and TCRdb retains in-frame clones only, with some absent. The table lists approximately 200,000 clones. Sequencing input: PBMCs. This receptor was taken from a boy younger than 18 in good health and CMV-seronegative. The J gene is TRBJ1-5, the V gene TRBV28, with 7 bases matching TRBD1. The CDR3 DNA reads TGTGCCAGCAGTTTAAAGCAGGGGGTTCAGCCCCAGCATTTT. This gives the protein CASSLKQGVQPQHF.